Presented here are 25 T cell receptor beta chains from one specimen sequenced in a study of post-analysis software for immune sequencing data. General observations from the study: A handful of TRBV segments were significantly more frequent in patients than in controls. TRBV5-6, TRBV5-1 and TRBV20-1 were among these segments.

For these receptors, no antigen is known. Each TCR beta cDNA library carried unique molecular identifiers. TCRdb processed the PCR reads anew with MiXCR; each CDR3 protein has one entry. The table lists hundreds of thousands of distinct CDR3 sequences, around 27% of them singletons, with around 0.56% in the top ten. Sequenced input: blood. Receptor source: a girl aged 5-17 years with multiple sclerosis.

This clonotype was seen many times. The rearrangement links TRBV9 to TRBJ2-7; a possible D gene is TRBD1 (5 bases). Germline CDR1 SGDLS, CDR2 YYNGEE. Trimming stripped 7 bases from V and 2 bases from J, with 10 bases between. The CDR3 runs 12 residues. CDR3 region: CASGASPYEQYF. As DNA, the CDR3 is TGTGCCAGCGGGGCATCCCCCTACGAGCAGTACTTC. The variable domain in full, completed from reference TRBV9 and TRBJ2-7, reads DSGVTQTPKHLITATGQRVTLRCSPRSGDLSVYWYQQSLDQGLQFLIQYYNGEERAKGNILERFSAQQFPDLHSELNLSSLELGDSALYFCASGASPYEQYFGPGTRLTVT.

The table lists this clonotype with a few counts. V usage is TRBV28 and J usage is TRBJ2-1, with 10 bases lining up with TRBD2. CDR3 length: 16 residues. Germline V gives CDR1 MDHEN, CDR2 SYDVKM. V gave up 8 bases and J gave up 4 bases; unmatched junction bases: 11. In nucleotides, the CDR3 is TGTGCCAGCCCTTCTCCCGGGACTAGCGTTTACAATGAGCAGTTCTTC. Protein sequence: CASPSPGTSVYNEQFF.

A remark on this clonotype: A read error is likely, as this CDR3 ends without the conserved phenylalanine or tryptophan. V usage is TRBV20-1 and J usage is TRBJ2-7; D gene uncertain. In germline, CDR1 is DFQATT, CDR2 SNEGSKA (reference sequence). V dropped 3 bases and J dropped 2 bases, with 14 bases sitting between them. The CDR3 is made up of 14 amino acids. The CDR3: CSASPTDSPYEQYC. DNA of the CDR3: TGCAGTGCTAGTCCGACGGATAGTCCCTACGAGCAGTACTGC.

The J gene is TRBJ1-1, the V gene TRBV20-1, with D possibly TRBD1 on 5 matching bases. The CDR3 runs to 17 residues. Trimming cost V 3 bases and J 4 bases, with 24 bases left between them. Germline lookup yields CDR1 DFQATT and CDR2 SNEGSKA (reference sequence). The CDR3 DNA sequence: TGCAGTGCTAGGGCTCCCGAAGGGGAGAACTGGGGCACTGAAGCTTTCTTT. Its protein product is CSARAPEGENWGTEAFF.

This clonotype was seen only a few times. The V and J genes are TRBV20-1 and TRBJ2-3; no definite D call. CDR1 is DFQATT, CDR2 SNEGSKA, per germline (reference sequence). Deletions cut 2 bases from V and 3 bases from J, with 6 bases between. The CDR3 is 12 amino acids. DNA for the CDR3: TGCAGTGCTAGACTAAATACAGATACGCAGTATTTT. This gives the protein CSARLNTDTQYF.

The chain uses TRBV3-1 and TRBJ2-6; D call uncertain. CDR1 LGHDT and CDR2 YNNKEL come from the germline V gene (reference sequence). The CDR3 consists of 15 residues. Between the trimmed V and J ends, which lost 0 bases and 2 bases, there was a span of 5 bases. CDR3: CASSQDVTGANVLTF. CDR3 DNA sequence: TGTGCCAGCAGCCAAGATGTTACTGGGGCCAACGTCCTGACTTTC.

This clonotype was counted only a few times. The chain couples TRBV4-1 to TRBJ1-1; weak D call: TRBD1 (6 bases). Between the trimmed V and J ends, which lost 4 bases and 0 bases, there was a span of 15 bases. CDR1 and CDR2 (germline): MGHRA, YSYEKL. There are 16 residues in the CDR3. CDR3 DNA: TGCGCCAGCAGCCTTAACCCCGGACAGTTGAACACTGAAGCTTTCTTT. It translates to CASSLNPGQLNTEAFF.

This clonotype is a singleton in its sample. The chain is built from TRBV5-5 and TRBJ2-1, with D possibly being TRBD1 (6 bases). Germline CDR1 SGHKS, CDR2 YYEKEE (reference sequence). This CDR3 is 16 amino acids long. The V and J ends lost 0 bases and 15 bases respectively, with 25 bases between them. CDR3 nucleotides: TGTGCCAGCAGCTTGGTATCGCGGACAGCCCATGACTTCAGGTTCTTC. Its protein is CASSLVSRTAHDFRFF. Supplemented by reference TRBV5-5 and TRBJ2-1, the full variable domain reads DAGVTQSPTHLIKTRGQQVTLRCSPISGHKSVSWYQQVLGQGPQFIFQYYEKEERGRGNFPDRFSARQFPNYSSELNVNALLLGDSALYLCASSLVSRTAHDFRFFGPGTRLTVL.

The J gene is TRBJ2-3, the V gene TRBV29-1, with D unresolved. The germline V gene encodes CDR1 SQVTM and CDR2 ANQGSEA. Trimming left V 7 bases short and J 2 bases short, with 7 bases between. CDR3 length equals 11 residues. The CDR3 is CSAAFTDTQYF. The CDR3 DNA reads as TGCAGCGCAGCATTCACAGATACGCAGTATTTT.

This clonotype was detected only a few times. CDR3 DNA sequence: TGTGCCAGCAGTGACAGAGTCCTTAATGAAAAACTGTTTTTT. It codes for CASSDRVLNEKLFF. The chain has TRBV6-1 and TRBJ1-4; D gene uncertain. Germline CDR1 is MNHNS and CDR2 is SASEGT. The germline V and J ends were trimmed by 3 bases and 4 bases, with 9 bases remaining between them. The CDR3 totals 14 residues.

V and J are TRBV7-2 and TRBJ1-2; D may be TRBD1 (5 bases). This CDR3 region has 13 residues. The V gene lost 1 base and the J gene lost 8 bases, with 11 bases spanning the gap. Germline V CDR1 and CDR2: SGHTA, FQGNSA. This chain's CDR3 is CASSLGRGRGYTF. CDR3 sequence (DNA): TGTGCCAGCAGCTTAGGTCGGGGGAGAGGCTACACCTTC.

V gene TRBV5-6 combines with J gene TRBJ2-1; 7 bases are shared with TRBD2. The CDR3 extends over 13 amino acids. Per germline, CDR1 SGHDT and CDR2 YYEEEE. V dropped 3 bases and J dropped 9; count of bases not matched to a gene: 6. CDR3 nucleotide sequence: TGTGCCAGCAGCTCTGGCCGCGGGAGTGAGCAGTTCTTC. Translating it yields CASSSGRGSEQFF.

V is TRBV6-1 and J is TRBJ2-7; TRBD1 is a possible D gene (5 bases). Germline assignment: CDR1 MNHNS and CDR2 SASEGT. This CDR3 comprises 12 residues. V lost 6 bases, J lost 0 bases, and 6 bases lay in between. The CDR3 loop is CASRDTSYEQYF. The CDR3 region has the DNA TGTGCCAGCAGGGACACCTCCTACGAGCAGTACTTC.

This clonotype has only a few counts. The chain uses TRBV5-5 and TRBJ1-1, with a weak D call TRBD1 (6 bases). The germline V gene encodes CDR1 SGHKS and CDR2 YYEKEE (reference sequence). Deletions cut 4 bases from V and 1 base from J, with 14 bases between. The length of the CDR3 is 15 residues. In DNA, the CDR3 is TGTGCCAGCAGCCCACTCCGACAGGAGAACACTGAAGCTTTCTTT. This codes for CASSPLRQENTEAFF.

This CDR3 reads CSARDLRKNTEAFF. CDR3 in DNA: TGCAGTGCTAGAGATCTAAGGAAAAACACTGAAGCTTTCTTT. The V and J genes are TRBV20-1 and TRBJ1-1; no reliable D call. The germline gives CDR1 DFQATT, CDR2 SNEGSKA (reference sequence). Trimming stripped 0 bases from V and 2 bases from J, with 10 bases between. This CDR3 has 14 residues.

The CDR3 DNA reads as TGCAGTGCTAGAGACTTTAGGCCGAGCTCCTACAATGAGCAGTTCTTC. It specifies CSARDFRPSSYNEQFF. The rearrangement links TRBV20-1 to TRBJ2-1, with D hard to call. Germline V CDR1 and CDR2: DFQATT, SNEGSKA (reference sequence). V was clipped by 0 bases and J by 0 bases, with 12 bases between them. This CDR3 has 16 amino acids.

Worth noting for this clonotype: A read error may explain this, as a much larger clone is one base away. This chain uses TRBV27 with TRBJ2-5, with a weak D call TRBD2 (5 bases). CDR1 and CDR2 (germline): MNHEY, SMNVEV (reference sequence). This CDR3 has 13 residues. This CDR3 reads CANSLWTGETQYF. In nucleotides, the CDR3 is TGTGCCAACAGTTTATGGACTGGAGAGACCCAGTACTTC.

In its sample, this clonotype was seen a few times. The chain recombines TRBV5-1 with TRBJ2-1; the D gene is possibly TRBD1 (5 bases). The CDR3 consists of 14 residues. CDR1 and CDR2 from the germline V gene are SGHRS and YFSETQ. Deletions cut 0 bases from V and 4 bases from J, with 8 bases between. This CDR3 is CASSLATGYNEQFF. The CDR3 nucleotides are TGCGCCAGCAGCTTGGCTACAGGTTACAATGAGCAGTTCTTC.

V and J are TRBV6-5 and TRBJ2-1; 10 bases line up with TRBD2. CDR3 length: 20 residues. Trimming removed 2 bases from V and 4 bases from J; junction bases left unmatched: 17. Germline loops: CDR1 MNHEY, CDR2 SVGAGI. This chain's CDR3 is CASSYVGGTVAGGRYNEQFF. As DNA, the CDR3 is TGTGCCAGCAGTTACGTAGGGGGTACAGTAGCGGGGGGCAGATACAATGAGCAGTTCTTC.

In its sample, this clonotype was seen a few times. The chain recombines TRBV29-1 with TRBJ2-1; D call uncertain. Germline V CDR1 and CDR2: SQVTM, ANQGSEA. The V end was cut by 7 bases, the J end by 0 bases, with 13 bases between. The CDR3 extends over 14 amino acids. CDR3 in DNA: TGCAGCGGGGGTCCCGCCAACTCCTACAATGAGCAGTTCTTC. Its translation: CSGGPANSYNEQFF.

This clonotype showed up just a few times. The CDR3 spells CASSIGGPHRREQYF. The CDR3 nucleotides read TGTGCCAGCAGCATCGGGGGCCCACATCGGCGCGAGCAGTACTTC. This sequence joins TRBV21-1 and TRBJ2-7; the table's D call of TRBD1 was not tested on the DNA. TRBV21-1 is flagged as a pseudogene. CDR3 size: 15 residues.

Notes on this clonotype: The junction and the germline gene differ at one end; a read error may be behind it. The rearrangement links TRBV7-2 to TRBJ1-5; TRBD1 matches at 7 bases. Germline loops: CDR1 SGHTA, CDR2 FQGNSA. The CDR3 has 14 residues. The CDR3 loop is CANSSDRAPQPQHF. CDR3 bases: TGTGCCAACAGCTCCGACAGGGCCCCTCAGCCCCAGCATTTT.

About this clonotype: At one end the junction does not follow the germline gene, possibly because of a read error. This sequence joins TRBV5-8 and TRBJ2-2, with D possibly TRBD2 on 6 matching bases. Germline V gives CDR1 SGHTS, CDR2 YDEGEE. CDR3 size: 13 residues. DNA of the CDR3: TGTGCCAGCAGCTGGGGAGCCTCCGGGGGGCTGTTTTTT. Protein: CASSWGASGGLFF.

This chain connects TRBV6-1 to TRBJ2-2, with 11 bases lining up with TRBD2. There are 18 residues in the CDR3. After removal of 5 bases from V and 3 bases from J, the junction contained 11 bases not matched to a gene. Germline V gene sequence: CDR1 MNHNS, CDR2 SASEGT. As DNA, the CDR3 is TGTGCCAGCAGTCCCCGGGGTAGCGGGAGGGCCTACACCGGGGAGCTGTTTTTT. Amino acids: CASSPRGSGRAYTGELFF.

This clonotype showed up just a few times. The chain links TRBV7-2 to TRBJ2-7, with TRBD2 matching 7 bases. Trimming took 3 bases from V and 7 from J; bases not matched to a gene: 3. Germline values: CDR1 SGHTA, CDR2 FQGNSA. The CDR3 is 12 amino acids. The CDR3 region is CASSFTSAEQYF. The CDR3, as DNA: TGTGCCAGCAGCTTCACTAGCGCTGAGCAGTACTTC.